Following are 32 T cell receptor beta chains from one sample sequenced in a study of early T cells in non-severe SARS-CoV-2 infection. MiXCR, applied by TCRdb to the 5' RACE reads, yields one record per CDR3 protein. Here the sample spans around 30,000 distinct CDR3 sequences, more than 5% being singletons. Sequenced input: whole blood. Every receptor here comes from an adult who was a healthcare worker with PCR-confirmed SARS-CoV-2 infection or an uninfected control (not recorded which).

This clonotype was counted ten times or more. The V gene is TRBV5-4, the J gene TRBJ2-1, with 9 bases that match TRBD2. The CDR3 loop spans 17 amino acids. V gave up 0 bases and J gave up 0 bases; unmatched junction bases: 4. Germline CDR1 is SGHNT and CDR2 is YYREEE (reference sequence). This chain's CDR3 is CASSLDLAGSSYNEQFF. In DNA form, the CDR3 reads TGTGCCAGCAGCTTGGACCTAGCGGGGAGCTCCTACAATGAGCAGTTCTTC.

This clonotype was seen at least ten times. The rearrangement uses TRBV15 and TRBJ2-5, with 7 nucleotides matching TRBD2. Germline CDR1 reads LNHNV; CDR2 reads YYDKDF (reference sequence). Trimming removed 0 bases from V and 5 bases from J; junction bases left unmatched: 0. This CDR3 has 13 amino acids. The CDR3 protein is CATSREAGETQYF. In DNA form, the CDR3 reads TGTGCCACCAGCAGAGAAGCGGGGGAGACCCAGTACTTC.

The rearrangement links TRBV20-1 to TRBJ2-1, with D unresolved. In germline, CDR1 is DFQATT, CDR2 SNEGSKA (reference sequence). The CDR3 consists of 13 residues. V was cut by 0 bases and J by 5 bases, with 8 bases left in between. The CDR3 sequence: CSARDLRNNEQFF. The CDR3 bases are TGCAGTGCTAGAGATCTTCGAAACAATGAGCAGTTCTTC.

This chain links TRBV20-1 with TRBJ2-7; the D is unclear. Per germline, CDR1 DFQATT and CDR2 SNEGSKA (reference sequence). The V and J ends lost 3 bases and 2 bases respectively, with 14 bases between them. This CDR3 has 14 amino acids. CDR3 coding DNA: TGCAGTGCTAGGACGACGACAAAAGCCTACGAGCAGTACTTC. This sequence encodes CSARTTTKAYEQYF.

This clonotype was detected many times. The rearrangement links TRBV9 to TRBJ1-1, with a tentative D call TRBD1 (5 bases). Germline assignment: CDR1 SGDLS and CDR2 YYNGEE. V lost 4 bases and J 0 bases, leaving 19 bases between the germline ends. This CDR3 is 17 amino acids long. The CDR3 loop is CASSPRSGGSMNTEAFF. The CDR3 DNA reads TGTGCCAGCAGCCCACGTAGCGGGGGAAGCATGAACACTGAAGCTTTCTTT.

In this sample, this clonotype turned up once. V gene TRBV27 combines with J gene TRBJ2-7, with D perhaps TRBD1 (5 bases). V was cut by 2 bases and J by 2 bases, with 10 bases left in between. The CDR3 consists of 14 residues. Germline CDR1 MNHEY, CDR2 SMNVEV (reference sequence). The CDR3 sequence is CASSLRGVTYEQYF. DNA for the CDR3: TGTGCCAGCAGTTTAAGGGGTGTGACCTACGAGCAGTACTTC.

This clonotype has only a few counts. The chain employs TRBV7-9 and TRBJ2-5; a weak D match, TRBD2 (5 bases). Trimming took 7 bases from V and 0 from J, leaving 9 bases between them. The CDR3 totals 13 residues. Germline CDR1 and CDR2: SEHNR and FQNEAQ (reference sequence). The CDR3 reads CASKRTDQETQYF. Here the CDR3 DNA reads TGTGCCAGCAAGCGGACTGACCAAGAGACCCAGTACTTC.

This rearrangement joins TRBV30 to TRBJ2-7; tentatively, D is TRBD1 (5 bases). The V and J ends lost 3 bases and 0 bases respectively, with 9 bases between them. Looked up from germline, CDR1 is GTSNPN and CDR2 is SVGIG (reference sequence). CDR3 length equals 13 residues. The CDR3: CAWSEDSSYEQYF. In DNA, the CDR3 is TGTGCCTGGAGCGAAGACAGCTCCTACGAGCAGTACTTC.

The chain carries TRBV5-1 and TRBJ2-5; D might be TRBD1 (6 bases). The germline V gene has CDR1 SGHRS and CDR2 YFSETQ. The germline V and J ends were trimmed by 5 bases and 2 bases, with 10 bases remaining between them. This CDR3 has 13 amino acids. Here the CDR3 reads CASRKTGQETQYF. DNA for the CDR3: TGCGCCAGCAGGAAGACAGGACAAGAGACCCAGTACTTC.

In this sample, this clonotype turned up many times. The chain couples TRBV27 to TRBJ2-3, with TRBD2 as a possible D gene (6 bases). V lost 5 bases, J lost 0 bases, and 15 bases lay in between. Germline assignment: CDR1 MNHEY and CDR2 SMNVEV (reference sequence). This CDR3 is 16 amino acids long. The CDR3 sequence is CASSPPWRGSTDTQYF. The CDR3 DNA is TGTGCCAGCAGTCCCCCCTGGCGGGGAAGCACAGATACGCAGTATTTT.

The rearrangement links TRBV6-5 to TRBJ2-7; TRBD1 agrees at 9 bases. This CDR3 is 12 amino acids long. Germline V CDR1 and CDR2: MNHEY, SVGAGI. The V gene end was trimmed by 6 bases and the J gene end by 12 bases; junction bases not matched to a gene: 9. The CDR3 coding sequence is TGTGCCAGCAGCACCGGGACAGGGTATTCGTACTTC. As protein: CASSTGTGYSYF.

This clonotype was recorded many times. The genes are TRBV7-8 and TRBJ2-3, with TRBD2 matching 12 bases. There are 15 residues in the CDR3. Losses at the gene ends were 6 bases for V and 0 bases for J; bases not matched to a gene: 1. Germline V gene data show CDR1 as SGHVS and CDR2 as FQNEAQ. The CDR3 nucleotides are TGTGCCAGCAGGCTAGCGGGGGGGAGCACAGATACGCAGTATTTT. Residues: CASRLAGGSTDTQYF. The whole variable domain, remainder taken from reference TRBV7-8 and TRBJ2-3, is GAGVSQSPRYKVAKRGQDVALRCDPISGHVSLFWYQQALGQGPEFLTYFQNEAQLDKSGLPSDRFFAERPEGSVSTLKIQRTQQEDSAVYLCASRLAGGSTDTQYFGPGTRLTVL.

There are many counts of this clonotype. The CDR3 sequence is CASTWGQGAPEAFF. The CDR3 coding sequence is TGTGCCAGCACCTGGGGACAGGGGGCCCCTGAAGCTTTCTTT. The rearrangement joins TRBV12-3 or TRBV12-4 to TRBJ1-1; 12 nucleotides agree with TRBD1. Germline trimming cut 7 bases from V and 6 bases from J; bases unmatched to any gene: 6. CDR3 length equals 14 residues.

The CDR3 DNA reads as TGTGCCCGAACGGGGGGTGCGAGCGGCTACACCTTC. Its translation: CARTGGASGYTF. The rearrangement uses TRBV30 and TRBJ1-2, with D perhaps matching TRBD1 (5 bases). CDR1 is GTSNPN, CDR2 SVGIG, per germline (reference sequence). The CDR3 runs to 12 residues. V was cut by 8 bases and J by 8 bases, with 18 bases left in between.

This clonotype was counted at least ten times. The chain carries TRBV24-1 and TRBJ2-3; 8 bases map to TRBD2. Unmatched junction bases numbered 4, after V lost 7 bases and J lost 2 bases. The V gene's germline CDR1 is KGHDR and CDR2 SFDVKD. CDR3 length: 14 amino acids. CDR3 residues: CATRSGGFTDTQYF. The CDR3 DNA follows: TGTGCCACCAGGAGCGGGGGCTTCACAGATACGCAGTATTTT.

This clonotype was counted ten times or more. This chain links TRBV7-9 with TRBJ1-2; D gene unclear. Trimming stripped 0 bases from V and 1 base from J, with 6 bases between. In germline, CDR1 is SEHNR, CDR2 FQNEAQ (reference sequence). The CDR3 has 14 residues. The DNA for the CDR3 is TGTGCCAGCAGCTTAGCTGGGGATAACTATGGCTACACCTTC. Translating gives CASSLAGDNYGYTF.

This clonotype was picked up many times. This sequence joins TRBV12-3 or TRBV12-4 and TRBJ1-1; 8 bases map to TRBD1. The CDR3 contains 13 residues. J lost 6 bases, V lost 5 bases, and 5 bases had no gene match. The CDR3, as DNA: TGTGCCAGCAGTCAGGGGGCGGTAGCTGAAGCTTTCTTT. This gives the protein CASSQGAVAEAFF.

V gene TRBV12-3 or TRBV12-4 combines with J gene TRBJ2-7, with a tentative D call TRBD1 (5 bases). Trimming took 3 bases from V and 0 from J, leaving 15 bases between them. This CDR3 comprises 16 residues. CDR3 amino acids: CASSFRWGSFSYEQYF. The CDR3 nucleotides are TGTGCCAGCAGTTTTAGGTGGGGCTCGTTCTCCTACGAGCAGTACTTC.

On this clonotype itself: Being one base from a much bigger clone, this may be a read error. The genes are TRBV3-1 and TRBJ2-6; 8 bases are shared with TRBD1. Germline V gene lookup returns CDR1 LGHDT and CDR2 YNNKEL (reference sequence). The CDR3 runs 19 residues. This chain's CDR3 is CVSSQAFGQGYTGANVLTF. CDR3 DNA sequence: TGTGTCAGCAGCCAAGCCTTTGGACAGGGATATACTGGGGCCAACGTCCTGACTTTC.

At least ten counts were recorded for this clonotype. V and J are TRBV7-9 and TRBJ2-2; weak D call: TRBD1 (6 bases). The germline CDR1 and CDR2 sequences are SEHNR and FQNEAQ (reference sequence). The CDR3 is 15 residues long. V was cut by 4 bases and J by 4 bases, with 13 bases left in between. CDR3 sequence reads: CASSSPQGSTGELFF. CDR3 nucleotide sequence: TGTGCCAGCAGCTCCCCCCAGGGGTCCACCGGGGAGCTGTTTTTT.

This clonotype has ten or more counts. The chain couples TRBV3-1 to TRBJ2-7, with TRBD1 matching 11 bases. The V and J ends lost 4 bases and 3 bases, in that order; junction bases with no gene match: 2. Germline V gene lookup returns CDR1 LGHDT and CDR2 YNNKEL (reference sequence). The CDR3 consists of 14 residues. This chain's CDR3 is CASSLGTGGYEQYF. As DNA, the CDR3 is TGTGCCAGCAGCCTGGGGACAGGGGGCTACGAGCAGTACTTC.

The rearrangement joins TRBV19 to TRBJ2-2; 10 bases line up with TRBD1. The V gene end was trimmed by 3 bases and the J gene end by 3 bases; junction bases not matched to a gene: 4. Germline loops: CDR1 LNHDA, CDR2 SQIVND (reference sequence). This CDR3 region has 16 residues. CDR3 residues: CASSIIGTGDTGELFF. The CDR3 region has the DNA TGTGCCAGTAGTATCATCGGGACAGGGGACACCGGGGAGCTGTTTTTT.

This clonotype showed up many times. The rearrangement links TRBV29-1 to TRBJ1-3, with D perhaps matching TRBD1 (6 bases). Germline V gives CDR1 SQVTM, CDR2 ANQGSEA. Trimming took off 6 bases at V and 0 bases at J, with 12 bases between the two ends. This CDR3 has 14 amino acids. The CDR3 region has the DNA TGCAGCGTGGAGGGACATAGCTCTGGAAACACCATATATTTT. Translation gives CSVEGHSSGNTIYF.

This clonotype was picked up many times. This chain connects TRBV20-1 to TRBJ1-5, with 7 bases fitting TRBD1. CDR1 and CDR2 from the germline V gene are DFQATT and SNEGSKA (reference sequence). This CDR3 has 15 amino acids. V lost 6 bases and J lost 0; bases outside the gene matches: 8. DNA of the CDR3: TGCAGTGCGGGACAGCGACTTTATAGCAATCAGCCCCAGCATTTT. Its translation: CSAGQRLYSNQPQHF.

This clonotype has only a few counts. The V gene is TRBV2, the J gene TRBJ2-1, with D perhaps matching TRBD2 (7 bases). The CDR3 is made up of 13 amino acids. CDR1 and CDR2 (germline): SNHLY, FYNNEI. Trimming stripped 7 bases from V and 7 bases from J, with 14 bases between. The CDR3 is CASKGGVENEQFF. As DNA, the CDR3 is TGTGCCAGCAAAGGGGGGGTTGAAAATGAGCAGTTCTTC.

At least ten counts were recorded for this clonotype. The chain combines TRBV5-1 with TRBJ2-3; D remains unclear. This CDR3 is built from 15 residues. Trimming left V 2 bases short and J 0 bases short, with 10 bases between. Per the germline V gene, CDR1 is SGHRS and CDR2 is YFSETQ. CDR3 DNA: TGCGCCAGCAGCTTCCTCAGCCCTAGCACAGATACGCAGTATTTT. It encodes CASSFLSPSTDTQYF.

A few counts support this clonotype. The genes are TRBV14 and TRBJ2-2; D possibly corresponds to TRBD2 (5 bases). The germline V gene encodes CDR1 SGHDN and CDR2 FVKESK. The CDR3 contains 16 residues. Trimming left V 4 bases short and J 5 bases short, with 17 bases between. CDR3 sequence reads: CASSLPGSPRTGELFF. Here the CDR3 DNA reads TGTGCCAGCAGCCTCCCTGGGAGCCCGAGGACCGGGGAGCTGTTTTTT. The complete variable domain, with remaining parts taken from reference TRBV14 and TRBJ2-2, reads EAGVTQFPSHSVIEKGQTVTLRCDPISGHDNLYWYRRVMGKEIKFLLHFVKESKQDESGMPNNRFLAERTGGTYSTLKVQPAELEDSGVYFCASSLPGSPRTGELFFGEGSRLTVL.

This sequence joins TRBV6-2 or TRBV6-3 and TRBJ1-2; D is perhaps TRBD1 (5 bases). Germline-derived CDR1 and CDR2 are MNHEY and SVGEGT. This CDR3 is built from 15 residues. The germline V and J ends were trimmed by 0 bases and 4 bases, with 12 bases remaining between them. The DNA of the CDR3 is TGTGCCAGCAGTTACTCGAGGGGTCCCTCCTATGGCTACACCTTC. Translated, it gives CASSYSRGPSYGYTF.

This clonotype was counted ten times or more. This rearrangement joins TRBV2 to TRBJ2-3; 12 nucleotides agree with TRBD2. The germline gives CDR1 SNHLY, CDR2 FYNNEI. The CDR3 runs 15 residues. V shed 4 bases and J 6 bases; nucleotides not matched to a gene: 5. The CDR3 sequence is CASSAGLAGYDTQYF. CDR3 nucleotide sequence: TGTGCCAGCAGTGCGGGACTAGCGGGTTATGATACGCAGTATTTT. Drawing the rest from reference TRBV2 and TRBJ2-3, the complete variable domain is EPEVTQTPSHQVTQMGQEVILRCVPISNHLYFYWYRQILGQKVEFLVSFYNNEISEKSEIFDDQFSVERPDGSNFTLKIRSTKLEDSAMYFCASSAGLAGYDTQYFGPGTRLTVL.

This clonotype was counted ten times or more. In DNA form, the CDR3 reads TGCGCCAGCAGCCCAACGGGGACGCCGATAAACTATGGCTACACCTTC. Protein: CASSPTGTPINYGYTF. The rearrangement links TRBV5-1 to TRBJ1-2; tentative D call: TRBD1 (5 bases). Deletions cut 4 bases from V and 2 bases from J, with 18 bases between. Germline V lookup: CDR1 SGHRS, CDR2 YFSETQ. The CDR3 runs 16 residues.

In its sample, this clonotype was seen many times. V is TRBV7-9 and J is TRBJ2-5; 7 bases are a match to TRBD1. The CDR3 is 16 amino acids. V lost 5 bases, J lost 1 base, and 10 bases stayed unmatched. Germline V gene sequence: CDR1 SEHNR, CDR2 FQNEAQ (reference sequence). The CDR3 sequence is CASSPPTGTGQETQYF. Here the CDR3 DNA reads TGTGCCAGCAGCCCCCCGACAGGGACCGGCCAAGAGACCCAGTACTTC.

This clonotype was counted at least ten times. The chain is built from TRBV4-1 and TRBJ2-1; TRBD1 matches 9 bases. The J segment lost 4 bases and the V segment lost 0 bases, leaving 7 bases of the junction unmatched. CDR3 length equals 17 residues. Germline-derived CDR1 and CDR2 are MGHRA and YSYEKL. The CDR3 DNA reads TGCGCCAGCAGCCAAGATTCACAGGGGGCGGTGTACAATGAGCAGTTCTTC. Amino acids: CASSQDSQGAVYNEQFF.